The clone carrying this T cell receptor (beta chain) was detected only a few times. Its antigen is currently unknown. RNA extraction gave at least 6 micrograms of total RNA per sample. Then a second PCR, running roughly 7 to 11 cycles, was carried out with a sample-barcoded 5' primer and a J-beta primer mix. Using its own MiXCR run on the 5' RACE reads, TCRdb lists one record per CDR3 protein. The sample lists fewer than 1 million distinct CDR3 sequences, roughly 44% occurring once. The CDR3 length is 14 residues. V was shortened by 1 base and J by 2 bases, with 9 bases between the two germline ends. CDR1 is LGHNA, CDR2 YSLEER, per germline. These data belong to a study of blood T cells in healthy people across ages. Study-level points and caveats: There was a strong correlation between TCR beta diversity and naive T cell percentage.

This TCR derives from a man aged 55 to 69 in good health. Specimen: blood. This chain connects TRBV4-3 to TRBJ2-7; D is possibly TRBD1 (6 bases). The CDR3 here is CASSQVQGAYEQYF. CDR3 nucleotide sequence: TGCGCCAGCAGCCAAGTACAGGGTGCCTACGAGCAGTACTTC.